This T cell receptor beta chain was sequenced in a study of T cells in Graves' hyperthyroidism and ophthalmopathy (dated by TCRdb to the late 2010s). For the wider study: Peripheral blood was collected at initial diagnosis, before any treatment. Prospective prediction of ophthalmopathy was tested in an independent validation cohort consisting of fewer than 20 hyperthyroidism patients and around 17 patients who later progressed to ophthalmopathy. The approximately 98 discovery patients were randomly divided into training and test sets at a 7:3 ratio. According to the paper, TCR Vbeta CDR3 sequencing was carried out on 135 peripheral blood samples, which came from fewer than 50 ophthalmopathy, around 75 hyperthyroidism and roughly 17 progressor patients. Thyroid tissue and blood T-cell repertoires from about six Graves' hyperthyroidism patients were also compared in the study. Following sampling, methimazole starting at 30 mg daily was given to hyperthyroidism patients, and high-dose intravenous methylprednisolone was given to ophthalmopathy patients. To identify distinguishing TCR V-J signatures, a discovery cohort of 95 to 100 patients was used, comprising 40 to 45 with Graves' ophthalmopathy and approximately 57 with stable Graves' hyperthyroidism. Overall study outcomes, separate from this receptor: No statistical method was used to set the sample size in advance, and investigators knew the group allocation. During validation, the model predicted progression to ophthalmopathy a median of around six months ahead of onset, with more than 60% sensitivity and around 73% specificity. Most expanded thyroid clonotypes (frequency above 0.001) were also found in blood, which suggests that blood repertoires may mirror thyroid immune responses. Ophthalmopathy was separated from stable hyperthyroidism by a 13 V-J signature model, with approximately 90% sensitivity and about 81% specificity obtained in cross-validation and 80%/75% obtained in testing.

Reading the germline V gene gives CDR1 ENHRY and CDR2 SYGVKD. The CDR3 numbers 15 amino acids, ends counted. Just the 45-base CDR3 DNA is kept, in frame starting at base 1. Ends trimmed: V by 6 bases, J by 6 bases; bases unmatched to a gene: 13. Amplification of TCR beta CDR3 regions was carried out from RNA transcripts. The TCR CDR3 was subjected to a first round of RT-PCR using the HTBI primer set and the Qiagen OneStep RT-PCR kit. Libraries were constructed in a second round of multiplex PCR, after which size selection and purification were carried out. Paired-end sequencing of the libraries was performed with 100 bp reads on an Illumina HiSeq2000. The paper's processing steps were these. SOAPnuke was used to process the raw data, with reads discarded if the reads contained adapters or uncalled bases, had a mean Phred below 15, or lacked an exact constant-primer or identifier match. High-quality paired reads were merged using COPE v1.2.5, and each unique nucleotide sequence was defined as a clonotype. Clonotypes were aligned to IMGT TRBV, TRBD and TRBJ reference segments using MiTCR v1.1. Analysis was restricted to V-J combinations with a frequency above 0.0001, which covered 99% to 99.2% of repertoires. The TCS score was defined as the ratio of F50 (clonal expansion) to E x V (chaos), calculated using BLOSUM62-based TCRdist between CDR3 peptides within each V-J. Welch's t-statistics and random forest reduced just over 500 V-J features to 10 to 15, which were used in a naive Bayes classifier (R e1071). TCRdb trimmed the raw reads at Q25, called clones with MiXCR and kept productive beta chains. For every CDR3 protein sequence, its rows merge into one entry that carries the most common genes and DNA. Here the V and J calls rest on TCRdb's processing, not on the authors' analysis. This sample comprises about 290,000 distinct CDR3 sequences, roughly 20% of them detected only once. Of the sample, under 45% falls within the top ten clones.

There are a few counts of this clonotype. No cognate antigen has been identified for it. The CDR3 ends on some other residue instead of the conserved phenylalanine or tryptophan, so this is likely a read error. Moderately to severely active disease, a Clinical Activity Score of at least 3, a NOSPECS grade of at least 4, and a duration under 3 months were present in ophthalmopathy patients. The study excluded patients with uncontrolled infections, other autoimmune diseases, pregnancy or lactation. Clinical symptoms, serum thyroxine and TRAb, thyroid ultrasound, and orbital computed tomography formed the basis for the diagnoses. PBMCs were isolated from around 10 ml of fresh peripheral blood by Ficoll-Paque density gradient centrifugation. Trizol reagent was used to extract total RNA, and RNA quality was then checked on an Agilent 2100 Bioanalyzer.

Sequenced material: blood. The rearrangement combines TRBV10-3 with TRBJ1-1, and TRBD1 aligns with 7 junction nucleotides. This receptor was identified in a man aged 50-60 years with Graves' ophthalmopathy. For the CDR3, the sequence is CAIRQGTMGIAEAFL. The DNA is TGTGCCATCAGACAGGGGACTATGGGGATCGCTGAAGCTTTCCTT.